The present T cell receptor beta chain was sequenced within a study of T cell responses to AZD1222 COVID-19 vaccine. Looking at the study overall: Doses given second, at about 4 or about 12 weeks, were pooled. Study-level points and caveats: Nearly half of spike-specific TCRs reportedly target variant regions that are unmutated in the B.1.351 and B.1.1.7 variants. The study found vaccine-associated CD4 TCRs spanning spike, dominant at 160-218 and 743-854.

This CDR3 spans 16 amino acids. Trimming removed 3 bases from V and 5 bases from J, with 19 bases in between. Germline assignment: CDR1 SGDLS and CDR2 YYNGEE. Clones were read by immunoSEQ multiplex PCR, and TCRdb kept only the in-frame ones, dropping some. Here the sample spans around 110,000 clones, roughly 84% being singletons. Points on this clone: Its antigen is not known.

Source: peripheral blood, taken on day 0 of AZD1222 vaccination. This chain connects TRBV9 to TRBJ2-3, with a weak D call TRBD1 (7 bases). This receptor was obtained from an adult in good health. CDR3 protein: CASSETRQGGRDTQYF. The CDR3 nucleotides are TGTGCCAGCAGCGAAACGAGACAGGGAGGTAGAGATACGCAGTATTTT.